What follows are 7 T cell receptor beta chains derived from one specimen sequenced in a study of CD8+ T cells in alopecia areata. On the basis of CD4, CD8alpha, NKG2D, NKG2ACE and other markers, pooled cutaneous lymph node cells were sorted. As the sequencing template, cDNA was produced by extracting RNA and reverse transcribing it. Assay: immunoSEQ multiplex PCR; the TCRdb copy retains only in-frame clones and omits some. Recorded here are about 1,700 clones, none singletons. The source material was CD8+ T cells sorted from a lymph node. These receptors were obtained from a C3H/HeJ mouse with alopecia areata. This strain has MHC haplotype H2-k.

This clone is medium-sized by share. All gene names here are mouse names. The CDR3 extends 4 residues past the end of the read, so its final part is completed from the germline J gene. The V gene is TRBV13-2, the J gene TRBJ2-3; 7 nucleotides match TRBD1. The CDR3 is made up of 14 amino acids. The V gene end was trimmed by 6 bases and the J gene end by 0 bases; junction bases not matched to a gene: 4. From germline, CDR1 is NNHNN and CDR2 SYGAGS (reference sequence). The CDR3 bases that were read are TGTGCCAGCGCCCGACAGGGTAGTGCAGAA. Protein sequence: CASARQGSAE. The CDR3 reads in full as CASARQGSAETLYF.

There are many counts of this clone. Each gene name is a mouse one. The sequenced CDR3 bases are TGTGCAAGCAGCTTACTGGGGATTTAT. It yields the protein CASSLLGIY. The entire CDR3 is CASSLLGIYEQYF. V gene TRBV16 combines with J gene TRBJ2-7; a weak D match, TRBD2 (6 bases). The read ends 4 residues early relative to the CDR3; the germline J gene fills the gap. CDR3 length: 13 residues. Germline V gene data show CDR1 as SGHSA and CDR2 as FRNQAP. The complete variable domain, with remaining parts taken from reference TRBV16 and TRBJ2-7, reads NAGVIQTPRHKVTGKGQEATLWCEPISGHSAVFWYRQTIVQGLEFLTYFRNQAPIDDSGMPKERFSAQMPNQSHSTLKIQSTQPQDSAVYLCASSLLGIYEQYFGPGTRLTVL.

In its sample, this clone ranks as large. Gene names refer to mouse genes. CDR3 DNA (partial): TGTGCTAGCAGTAGGGACAGGGGGCGCGGAGAC. Encoded protein: CASSRDRGRGD. The CDR3 as a whole reads CASSRDRGRGDTQYF. The V gene is TRBV17, the J gene TRBJ2-5, with 11 bases identical to TRBD1. The read stops 4 residues short of the end of the CDR3; the missing end is completed from the germline J gene. Per the germline V gene, CDR1 is MNHDT and CDR2 is YYDKIL. This CDR3 has 15 residues.

About this clone: The germline and genes are mouse ones. The read ends 4 residues early relative to the CDR3; the germline J gene fills the gap. The chain uses TRBV13-1 and TRBJ1-2, with D perhaps TRBD1 (6 bases). CDR1 and CDR2 from the germline V gene are NSHNY and SYGAGN. The CDR3 is made up of 14 amino acids. Trimming removed 4 bases at V and 0 bases at J, with 10 bases between. Partial CDR3 DNA: TGTGCCAGCAGTATGGGACAAACAAACTCC. It codes for CASSMGQTNS. The whole CDR3 region reads CASSMGQTNSDYTF.

By sample fraction, this clone is medium-sized. The gene names given are mouse names. The read ends 4 residues early relative to the CDR3; the germline J gene fills the gap. The chain has TRBV13-1 and TRBJ1-1; the D gene is possibly TRBD1 (5 bases). Germline CDR1 and CDR2: NSHNY and SYGAGN. The length of the CDR3 is 12 residues. CDR3 DNA (partial): TGTGCCAGCAGTGGGACTGGGGGA. It codes for CASSGTGG. In full, the CDR3 is CASSGTGGEVFF.

Points on this clone: The genes and germline here are from mouse. The CDR3 end lies 4 residues beyond the end of the read and is filled in from the germline J gene. The genes are TRBV13-1 and TRBJ2-3; 9 bases fit TRBD2. The germline V gene has CDR1 NSHNY and CDR2 SYGAGN. The CDR3 loop spans 15 amino acids. Losses at the gene ends were 3 bases for V and 0 bases for J; bases not matched to a gene: 2. CDR3 amino acids: CASSGTGASAETLYF. CDR3 DNA (partial): TGTGCCAGCAGTGGGACTGGGGCTAGTGCAGAA.

This clone was seen repeatedly, ten times or more. These gene names are mouse names. The sequenced fragment ends 4 residues before the CDR3 boundary, so the rest is inferred from the germline J gene. The chain joins TRBV13-3 to TRBJ2-7; no definite D call. V was clipped by 2 bases and J by 3 bases, with 9 bases between them. The CDR3 sequence is 13 residues long. CDR1 and CDR2 (germline): NNHDY, SYVADS. The sequenced part of the CDR3 DNA is TGTGCCAGCAGTGAGCCCGACTTCTAT. It specifies CASSEPDFY. The CDR3 reads in full as CASSEPDFYEQYF.